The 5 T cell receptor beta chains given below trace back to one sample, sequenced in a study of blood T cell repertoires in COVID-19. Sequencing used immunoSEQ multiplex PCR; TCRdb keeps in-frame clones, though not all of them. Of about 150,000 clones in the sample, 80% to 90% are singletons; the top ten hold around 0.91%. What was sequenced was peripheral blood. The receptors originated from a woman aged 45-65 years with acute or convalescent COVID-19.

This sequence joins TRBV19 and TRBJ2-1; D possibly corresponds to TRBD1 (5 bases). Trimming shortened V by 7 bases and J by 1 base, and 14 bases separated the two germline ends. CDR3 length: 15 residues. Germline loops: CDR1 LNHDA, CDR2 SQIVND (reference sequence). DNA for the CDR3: TGTGCCAGTAAGCAAAGGGGTGATTCCTACAATGAGCAGTTCTTC. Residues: CASKQRGDSYNEQFF.

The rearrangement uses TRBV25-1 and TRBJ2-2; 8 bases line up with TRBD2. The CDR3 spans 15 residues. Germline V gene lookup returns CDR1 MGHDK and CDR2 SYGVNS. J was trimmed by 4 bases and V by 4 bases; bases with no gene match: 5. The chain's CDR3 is CASSAAGVPTGELFF. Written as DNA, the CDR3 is TGTGCCAGCAGTGCAGCGGGGGTACCCACCGGGGAGCTGTTTTTT. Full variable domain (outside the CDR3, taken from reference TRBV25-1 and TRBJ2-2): EADIYQTPRYLVIGTGKKITLECSQTMGHDKMYWYQQDPGMELHLIHYSYGVNSTEKGDLSSESTVSRIRTEHFPLTLESARPSHTSQYLCASSAAGVPTGELFFGEGSRLTVL.

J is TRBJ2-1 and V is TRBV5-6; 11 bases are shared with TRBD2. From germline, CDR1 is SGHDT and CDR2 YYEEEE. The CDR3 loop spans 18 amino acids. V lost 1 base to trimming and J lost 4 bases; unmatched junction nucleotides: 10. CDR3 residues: CASSLTGTSGSLYNEQFF. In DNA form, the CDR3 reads TGTGCCAGCAGCTTGACCGGGACTAGCGGTAGCTTGTACAATGAGCAGTTCTTC. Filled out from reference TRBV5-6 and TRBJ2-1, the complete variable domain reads DAGVTQSPTHLIKTRGQQVTLRCSPKSGHDTVSWYQQALGQGPQFIFQYYEEEERQRGNFPDRFSGHQFPNYSSELNVNALLLGDSALYLCASSLTGTSGSLYNEQFFGPGTRLTVL.

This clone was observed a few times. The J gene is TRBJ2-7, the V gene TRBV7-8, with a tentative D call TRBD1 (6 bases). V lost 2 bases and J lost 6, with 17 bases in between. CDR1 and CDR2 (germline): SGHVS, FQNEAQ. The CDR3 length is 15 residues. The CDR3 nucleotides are TGTGCCAGCAGCTTAATATGGGACAATCCCCCCGAGCAGTACTTC. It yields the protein CASSLIWDNPPEQYF. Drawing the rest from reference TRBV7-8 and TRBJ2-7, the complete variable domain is GAGVSQSPRYKVAKRGQDVALRCDPISGHVSLFWYQQALGQGPEFLTYFQNEAQLDKSGLPSDRFFAERPEGSVSTLKIQRTQQEDSAVYLCASSLIWDNPPEQYFGPGTRLTVT.

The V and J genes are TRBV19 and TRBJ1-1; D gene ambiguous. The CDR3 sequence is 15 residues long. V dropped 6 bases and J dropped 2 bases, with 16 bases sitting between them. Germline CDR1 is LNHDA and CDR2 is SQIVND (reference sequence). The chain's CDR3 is CASRSPASGNTEAFF. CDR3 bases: TGTGCCAGTAGATCCCCTGCCAGCGGAAACACTGAAGCTTTCTTT.